This T cell receptor beta chain was obtained from a study of vaccination effects on CD4 cells after COVID-19. Peptide-pool stimulation followed by sequencing identified expanded antigen-specific CD4+ clonotypes in the ViraFEST assay. Following a roughly 11-day culture, CD4+ T cells were purified. The study found no prior SARS-CoV-2 infection in the vaccine recipients, who tested negative for nucleocapsid antibodies. Both day 3 and day 7 saw half the medium replaced with IL-2 medium. Points from the study as a whole: Healthy vaccinees showed cross-reactivity with common cold coronaviruses in only 1 of 255 vaccine-induced clones.

On this clone itself: Its antigen is still unknown.

The data were produced by immunoSEQ multiplex PCR, yet TCRdb's version contains in-frame clones alone and is incomplete. The table includes approximately 40,000 clones, around 70% detected once. CDR3 length: 13 residues. Germline CDR1 SGHNT, CDR2 YYREEE (reference sequence). V was clipped by 0 bases and J by 2 bases, with 3 bases between them. Sequencing was performed on CD4+ T cells from PBMCs cultured with SARS-CoV-2 spike peptides, taken before COVID-19 vaccination. This chain connects TRBV5-4 to TRBJ1-3; D gene unclear. This TCR came from a human donor who received a COVID-19 vaccine. The DNA for the CDR3 is TGTGCCAGCAGCTTGGGAACTGGAAACACCATATATTTT. Its translation: CASSLGTGNTIYF.